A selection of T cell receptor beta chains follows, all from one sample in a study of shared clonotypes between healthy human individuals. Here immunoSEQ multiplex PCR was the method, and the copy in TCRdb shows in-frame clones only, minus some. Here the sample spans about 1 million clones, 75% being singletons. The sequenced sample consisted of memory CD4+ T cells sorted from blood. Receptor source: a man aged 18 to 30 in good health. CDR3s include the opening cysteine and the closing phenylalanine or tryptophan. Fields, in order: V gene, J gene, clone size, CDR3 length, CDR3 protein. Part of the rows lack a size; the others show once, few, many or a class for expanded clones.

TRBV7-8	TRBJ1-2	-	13	CASSSQRDYGYTF
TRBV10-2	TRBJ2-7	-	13	CASRWSPAYEQYF
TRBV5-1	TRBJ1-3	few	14	CASSFAVGGNTIYF
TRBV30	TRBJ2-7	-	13	CAWTRDSPYEQYF
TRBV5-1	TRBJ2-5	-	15	CASSSSGYQAETQYF
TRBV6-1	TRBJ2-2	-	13	CASTVSVTGELFF
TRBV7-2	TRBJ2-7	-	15	CASSQEGLPRYEQYF
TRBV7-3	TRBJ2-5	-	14	CASSLTGAEETQYF
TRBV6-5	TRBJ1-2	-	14	CASSSGGMNYGYTF
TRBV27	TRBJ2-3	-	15	CASRNTGVLEDTQYF
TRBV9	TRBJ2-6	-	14	CASSDYSGANVLTF
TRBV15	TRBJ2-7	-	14	CATSRDPGSYEQYF
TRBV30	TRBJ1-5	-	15	CAWSGQGVSNQPQHF
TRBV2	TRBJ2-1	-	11	CASSDEYEQFF
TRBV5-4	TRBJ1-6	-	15	CASSLKPGGDSPLHF
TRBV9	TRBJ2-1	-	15	CASTPTSGADNEQFF
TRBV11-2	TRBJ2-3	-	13	CASSAAREDTQYF
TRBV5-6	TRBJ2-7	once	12	CASNKREGYQTF
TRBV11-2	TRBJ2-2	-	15	CASTRFGEYTGELFF
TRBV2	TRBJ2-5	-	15	CASSEPSGAGETQYF
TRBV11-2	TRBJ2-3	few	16	CASRSKSGGSTDTQYF
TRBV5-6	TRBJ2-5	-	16	CASSFRLAAYQETQYF
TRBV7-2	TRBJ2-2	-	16	CASSGLRLLNTGELFF
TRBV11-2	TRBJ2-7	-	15	CASSLRPAHNYEQYF
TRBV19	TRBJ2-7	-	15	CASSPRDRGGNEQYF
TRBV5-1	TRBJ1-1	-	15	CASSLTGEGHTEAFF
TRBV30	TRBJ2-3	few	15	CAWRPRVGGTDTQYF
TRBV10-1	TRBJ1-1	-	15	CASSESGRGNTEAFF
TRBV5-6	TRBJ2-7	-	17	CASSSPFYRPGDYEQYF
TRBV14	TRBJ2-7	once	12	CASSQVSYEQYF
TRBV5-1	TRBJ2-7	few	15	CASSLEQGLNYEQYF
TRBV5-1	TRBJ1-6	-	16	CASSLEAHSYNSPLHF
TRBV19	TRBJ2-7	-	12	CASMDRTYEQYF
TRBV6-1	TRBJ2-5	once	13	CASSLDRDVTQYF
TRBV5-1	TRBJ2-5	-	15	CASSTIAGGKETQYF
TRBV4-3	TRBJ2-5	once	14	CASSPQGAGETQYF
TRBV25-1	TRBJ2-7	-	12	CASKGGGYEQYF
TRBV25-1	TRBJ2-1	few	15	CASSKLRGPHNEQFF
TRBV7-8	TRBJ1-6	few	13	CASRPGVNSPLHF
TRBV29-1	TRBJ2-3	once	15	CSVERLAGLADTQYF
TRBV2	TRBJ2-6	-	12	CASSVGANVLTF
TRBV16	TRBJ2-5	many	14	CASSQRLQQETQYF
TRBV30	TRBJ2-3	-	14	CAWSEGSGIDTQYF
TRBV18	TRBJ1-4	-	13	CASSPRTNEKLFF
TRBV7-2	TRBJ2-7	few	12	CASSYGSLEGNF
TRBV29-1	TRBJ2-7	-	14	CTPKGGDEAYEQYF
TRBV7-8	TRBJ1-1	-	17	CASSSRGGGQGGPEAFF
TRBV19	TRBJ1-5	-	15	CASSPQGLSNQPQHF
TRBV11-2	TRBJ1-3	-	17	CASSRRDESPSGNTIYF
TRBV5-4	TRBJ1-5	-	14	CASSSGQGDQPQHF
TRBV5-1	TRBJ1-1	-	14	CASSLTGDVSEAFF
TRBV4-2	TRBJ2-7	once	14	CASSQEEVTYEQYF
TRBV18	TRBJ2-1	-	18	CASSPYLGSGTGGNEQFF
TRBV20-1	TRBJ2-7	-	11	CSASQGGEQYF
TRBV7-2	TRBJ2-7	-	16	CASSLTASGYSYEQYF
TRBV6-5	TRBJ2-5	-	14	CASKLAGVGETQYF